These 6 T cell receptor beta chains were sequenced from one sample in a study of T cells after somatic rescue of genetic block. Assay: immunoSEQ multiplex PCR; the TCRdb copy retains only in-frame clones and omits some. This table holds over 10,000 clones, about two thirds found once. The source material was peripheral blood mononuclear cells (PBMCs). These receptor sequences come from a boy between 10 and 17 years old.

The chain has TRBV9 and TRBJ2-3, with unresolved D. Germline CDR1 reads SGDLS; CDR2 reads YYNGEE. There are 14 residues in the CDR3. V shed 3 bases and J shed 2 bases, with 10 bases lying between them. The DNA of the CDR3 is TGTGCCAGCAGCGCAGACCCTTTCACAGATACGCAGTATTTT. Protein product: CASSADPFTDTQYF.

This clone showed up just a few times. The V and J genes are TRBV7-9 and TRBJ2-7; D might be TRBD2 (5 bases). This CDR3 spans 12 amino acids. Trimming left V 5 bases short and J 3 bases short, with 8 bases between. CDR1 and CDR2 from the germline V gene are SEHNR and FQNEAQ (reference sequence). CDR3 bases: TGTGCCAGCAGCCACGGACTCTACGAGCAGTACTTC. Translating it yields CASSHGLYEQYF.

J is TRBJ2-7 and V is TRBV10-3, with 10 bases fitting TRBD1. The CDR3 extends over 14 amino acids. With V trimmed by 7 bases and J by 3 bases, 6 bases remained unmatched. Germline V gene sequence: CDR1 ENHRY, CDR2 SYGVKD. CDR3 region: CAIKPGQGFYEQYF. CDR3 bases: TGTGCCATCAAGCCGGGACAGGGGTTCTACGAGCAGTACTTC.

CDR3 protein: CASSLWPETQYF. The CDR3 DNA follows: TGTGCCAGCAGTTTATGGCCGGAGACCCAGTACTTC. The rearrangement joins TRBV28 to TRBJ2-5, with unresolved D. The CDR3 is made up of 12 amino acids. V lost 0 bases and J lost 5, with 4 bases in between. Germline V CDR1 and CDR2: MDHEN, SYDVKM. Filled out from reference TRBV28 and TRBJ2-5, the complete variable domain reads DVKVTQSSRYLVKRTGEKVFLECVQDMDHENMFWYRQDPGLGLRLIYFSYDVKMKEKGDIPEGYSVSREKKERFSLILESASTNQTSMYLCASSLWPETQYFGPGTRLLVL.

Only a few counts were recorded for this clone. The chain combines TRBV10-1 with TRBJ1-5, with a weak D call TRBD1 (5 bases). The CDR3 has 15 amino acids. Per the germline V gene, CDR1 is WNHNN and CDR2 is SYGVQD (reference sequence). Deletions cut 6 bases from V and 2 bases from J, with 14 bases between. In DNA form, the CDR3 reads TGCGCCAGCAGCGCAGGGAAAGGGCGCAATCAGCCCCAGCATTTT. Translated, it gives CASSAGKGRNQPQHF.

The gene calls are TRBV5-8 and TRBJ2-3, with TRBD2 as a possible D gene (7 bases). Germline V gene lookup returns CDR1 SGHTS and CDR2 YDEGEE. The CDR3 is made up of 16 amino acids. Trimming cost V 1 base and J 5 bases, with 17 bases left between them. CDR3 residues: CASSLLGGGPRDTQYF. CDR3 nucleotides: TGTGCCAGCAGCTTGCTTGGGGGGGGGCCGAGAGATACGCAGTATTTT.